The text below deals with one TCR beta chain. The target of this receptor is not known. No quality values exist for individual bases; no much larger clone is one base distant. This sample stems from a study of T cell changes during pregnancy in multiple sclerosis (dated by TCRdb to the late 2010s). Describing the broader study: In women with multiple sclerosis, the researchers looked at how the T cell repertoire shifted as pregnancy progressed.

Sequences SQVTM (CDR1) and ANQGSEA (CDR2) are obtained from the germline V gene. The CDR3 numbers 13 residues from cysteine through phenylalanine. CDR3 DNA only is kept here, 39 bases in frame from base 1. The junction carries 15 bases between V and J, which are trimmed by 5 bases and 4 bases respectively. Library prep was done by the immunoSEQ multiplex PCR assay. What TCRdb holds here is the immuneACCESS table cut down to in-frame rearrangements. Part of the clones is not present; checked against another copy, under half of the missing clones reflect an unresolved V gene, and the others are unexplained. Counted in this sample were over 80,000 clones; 75% to 95% of them appeared once. The leading ten clones occupy 0.7% to 0.9% of the sample.

The sequence derives from a female donor in good health, enrolled as a control in a pregnancy study. The chain is assembled from TRBV29-1 and TRBJ2-7, with a tentative D gene TRBD2 over 5 matching bases. The sequenced sample was peripheral blood, obtained in the second trimester of pregnancy. Read as DNA, the sequence is TGCAGCGTTACAGACTTTACGGGATACGAGCAGTACTTC. It codes for CSVTDFTGYEQYF.